These 30 T cell receptor beta chains share one sample of origin, sequenced in a study of OX40 agonist ivuxolimab in advanced cancers. Produced via immunoSEQ multiplex PCR; TCRdb's table is partial and in-frame only. The data show about 17,000 clones, approximately 83% seen once. Here the sequenced sample was CD4+ or CD8+ T cells sorted from blood, taken in a trial of the OX40 agonist ivuxolimab. The receptors derive from an adult with an advanced solid tumor such as melanoma, head and neck, liver or kidney cancer.

The V call is TRBV7-9, the J call TRBJ2-7; tentative D call: TRBD2 (6 bases). Per the germline V gene, CDR1 is SEHNR and CDR2 is FQNEAQ (reference sequence). The CDR3 is made up of 12 amino acids. V lost 11 bases and J lost 0, with 11 bases in between. The CDR3, as DNA: TGTGCCGTACGGGAGAGCTCCTACGAGCAGTACTTC. It encodes CAVRESSYEQYF.

A word on this clone: The sample holds other DNA sequences that translate to the same CDR3. The chain carries TRBV25-1 and TRBJ1-1; D gene ambiguous. V was pared by 5 bases and J by 1 base, with 11 bases between. Looked up from germline, CDR1 is MGHDK and CDR2 is SYGVNS. The CDR3 extends over 14 amino acids. The CDR3 here is CASSPLAPNTEAFF. The CDR3 DNA follows: TGTGCCAGCAGTCCCCTAGCCCCGAACACTGAAGCTTTCTTT. The full variable domain, in which reference TRBV25-1 and TRBJ1-1 provide the parts outside the CDR3, is EADIYQTPRYLVIGTGKKITLECSQTMGHDKMYWYQQDPGMELHLIHYSYGVNSTEKGDLSSESTVSRIRTEHFPLTLESARPSHTSQYLCASSPLAPNTEAFFGQGTRLTVV.

The CDR3: CASSSRGSNQPQHF. The CDR3 region has the DNA TGTGCCAGCAGCTCCCGTGGTAGCAATCAGCCCCAGCATTTT. The J gene is TRBJ1-5, the V gene TRBV7-2; D is unresolved. Per germline, CDR1 SGHTA and CDR2 FQGNSA. This CDR3 contains 14 residues. With 4 bases removed from V and 0 bases from J, the gap between germline ends came to 7 bases.

This clone was observed a single time. The genes are TRBV4-3 and TRBJ1-5; 10 bases match TRBD1. Germline CDR1 and CDR2: LGHNA and YSLEER. CDR3 length equals 15 residues. The J segment lost 7 bases and the V segment lost 0 bases, leaving 3 bases of the junction unmatched. CDR3 sequence reads: CASSQDGTGAQPQHF. CDR3 nucleotides: TGCGCCAGCAGCCAAGACGGGACAGGGGCGCAGCCCCAGCATTTT.

The rearrangement uses TRBV9 and TRBJ2-7; possible D gene TRBD1, 6 bases. Germline V CDR1 and CDR2: SGDLS, YYNGEE. This CDR3 contains 15 residues. Trimming pared 0 bases from V and 4 bases from J, leaving 14 bases between. CDR3 amino acids: CASSVEPGHFYEQYF. In nucleotides, the CDR3 is TGTGCCAGCAGCGTAGAGCCGGGACACTTTTACGAGCAGTACTTC.

This clone occurred once. The chain links TRBV11-3 to TRBJ1-5; D unresolved. CDR1 SGHNT and CDR2 YENEEA come from the germline V gene. Trimming stripped 5 bases from V and 0 bases from J, with 11 bases between. The CDR3 runs 15 residues. The CDR3 loop reads CASSPRTYSNQPQHF. The CDR3, as DNA: TGTGCCAGCAGCCCCCGCACGTATAGCAATCAGCCCCAGCATTTT.

The V call is TRBV4-2, the J call TRBJ2-7; D unresolved. This CDR3 spans 14 amino acids. The germline V and J ends were trimmed by 1 base and 1 base, with 8 bases remaining between them. Germline CDR1 LGHNA, CDR2 YNFKEQ. The CDR3 DNA reads as TGTGCCAGCAGCCAAGTTAAGGAATCCTACGAGCAGTACTTC. Its protein is CASSQVKESYEQYF.

The chain has TRBV7-9 and TRBJ1-2, with D uncertain. The germline V gene encodes CDR1 SEHNR and CDR2 FQNEAQ (reference sequence). V was clipped by 5 bases and J by 10 bases, with 11 bases between them. CDR3 length: 11 amino acids. The CDR3 bases are TGTGCCAGCAGCCCCAATCTCGTCTACACCTTC. It codes for CASSPNLVYTF.

The rearrangement joins TRBV30 to TRBJ2-5; 7 nucleotides agree with TRBD2. Germline V gene sequence: CDR1 GTSNPN, CDR2 SVGIG (reference sequence). The CDR3 runs 13 residues. With 5 bases clipped from V and 1 base from J, the junction kept 4 bases outside the gene matches. CDR3 DNA: TGTGCCTGGCTGGGGGGGGTCCAAGAGACCCAGTACTTC. It codes for CAWLGGVQETQYF.

This clone was detected once. The chain uses TRBV27 and TRBJ2-7, with a weak D call TRBD1 (6 bases). Germline V gene lookup returns CDR1 MNHEY and CDR2 SMNVEV (reference sequence). The CDR3 consists of 14 residues. V was trimmed by 2 bases and J by 4 bases, leaving 12 bases between them. The CDR3 loop reads CASSLEARGYEQYF. The CDR3 nucleotides read TGTGCCAGCAGTTTAGAGGCAAGGGGGTACGAGCAGTACTTC.

The rearrangement joins TRBV9 to TRBJ2-7; tentatively, D is TRBD2 (7 bases). Germline V CDR1 and CDR2: SGDLS, YYNGEE. The CDR3 extends over 12 amino acids. V lost 4 bases to trimming and J lost 9 bases, with 14 bases between them. The CDR3 region has the DNA TGTGCCAGCAGCTCCCGAGGGGGGGGGCAGTACTTC. Translation: CASSSRGGGQYF.

The chain joins TRBV4-1 to TRBJ1-1, with a weak D call TRBD1 (5 bases). The V gene lost 6 bases and the J gene lost 6 bases, with 23 bases spanning the gap. CDR1 MGHRA and CDR2 YSYEKL come from the germline V gene. The CDR3 is 16 amino acids. The CDR3, as DNA: TGCGCCAGCAGTTTTGACGGGGCGATGGGACGGGCTGAAGCTTTCTTT. This translates into CASSFDGAMGRAEAFF.

The chain has TRBV6-5 and TRBJ2-3, with TRBD1 matching 10 bases. The CDR3 has 16 residues. The V gene end was trimmed by 2 bases and the J gene end by 2 bases; junction bases not matched to a gene: 4. Germline CDR1 reads MNHEY; CDR2 reads SVGAGI. The CDR3, as DNA: TGTGCCAGCAGTTACGTGGGACAGGGGTTCACAGATACGCAGTATTTT. It encodes CASSYVGQGFTDTQYF.

In the case of this clone: Other DNA sequences in the sample encode the same CDR3. This chain links TRBV27 with TRBJ2-3; 9 nucleotides align to TRBD2. V was clipped by 5 bases and J by 4 bases; unmatched bases: 7. The CDR3 runs to 15 residues. Germline loops: CDR1 MNHEY, CDR2 SMNVEV (reference sequence). The CDR3 sequence is CASSVLAGDPDTQYF. For the CDR3, the DNA is TGTGCCAGCAGTGTCTTAGCGGGAGATCCAGATACGCAGTATTTT.

The gene calls are TRBV11-2 and TRBJ1-1, with D tentatively TRBD1 (5 bases). This CDR3 region has 14 residues. V was cut by 5 bases and J by 5 bases, with 15 bases left in between. The germline CDR1 and CDR2 sequences are SGHAT and FQNNGV. In DNA, the CDR3 is TGTGCCAGCAGCCAGAGTCGGGGGTGGACTGAAGCTTTCTTT. Its translation is CASSQSRGWTEAFF.

V is TRBV28 and J is TRBJ2-6; tentatively, D is TRBD2 (5 bases). Germline CDR1 and CDR2: MDHEN and SYDVKM. The CDR3 spans 19 residues. V lost 3 bases, J lost 1 base, and 19 bases lay in between. The CDR3 region is CASSFPSGIMRSGANVLTF. CDR3 nucleotides: TGTGCCAGCAGTTTCCCCAGCGGTATCATGAGGTCTGGGGCCAACGTCCTGACTTTC.

This CDR3 is CASSKDGTTPGPGNTIYF. CDR3 bases: TGTGCCAGCTCCAAAGACGGGACTACCCCTGGTCCTGGAAACACCATATATTTT. The chain uses TRBV18 and TRBJ1-3; TRBD1 is a possible D gene (5 bases). Trimming took off 6 bases at V and 2 bases at J, with 23 bases between the two ends. This CDR3 is 18 amino acids long. Germline V gene sequence: CDR1 KGHSH, CDR2 LQKENI.

The chain links TRBV7-9 to TRBJ2-3; 14 bases agree with TRBD2. Germline CDR1 and CDR2: SEHNR and FQNEAQ (reference sequence). This CDR3 spans 16 amino acids. J gave up 3 bases and V 5 bases, and 4 bases lay outside the gene matches. DNA for the CDR3: TGTGCCAGCAGCCTCCGGACTAGCGGGAGGACAGATACGCAGTATTTT. It yields the protein CASSLRTSGRTDTQYF.

The rearrangement links TRBV7-3 to TRBJ2-1; tentatively, D is TRBD1 (6 bases). V was shortened by 5 bases and J by 10 bases, with 12 bases between the two germline ends. This CDR3 has 12 residues. Germline loops: CDR1 SGHTA, CDR2 FQGTGA. The CDR3 region is CASSPNTGEQFF. CDR3 in DNA: TGTGCCAGCAGCCCAAATACAGGGGAGCAGTTCTTC. The variable domain in full, completed from reference TRBV7-3 and TRBJ2-1, reads GAGVSQTPSNKVTEKGKYVELRCDPISGHTALYWYRQSLGQGPEFLIYFQGTGAADDSGLPNDRFFAVRPEGSVSTLKIQRTERGDSAVYLCASSPNTGEQFFGPGTRLTVL.

This rearrangement joins TRBV27 to TRBJ2-1; 8 nucleotides match TRBD2. CDR1 is MNHEY and CDR2 is SMNVEV in the germline V gene (reference sequence). This CDR3 region has 15 residues. The J segment lost 7 bases and the V segment lost 2 bases, leaving 7 bases of the junction unmatched. This CDR3 is CASSLITGGPNEQFF. The CDR3 DNA follows: TGTGCCAGCAGTTTAATAACGGGAGGGCCTAATGAGCAGTTCTTC.

V usage is TRBV2 and J usage is TRBJ2-7; D is possibly TRBD1 (6 bases). V was cut by 5 bases and J by 9 bases, with 17 bases left in between. There are 13 residues in the CDR3. Germline lookup yields CDR1 SNHLY and CDR2 FYNNEI. The chain's CDR3 is CASSQPDRFGQYF. The CDR3 DNA follows: TGTGCCAGCAGTCAGCCAGACAGGTTCGGGCAGTACTTC.

V gene TRBV19 combines with J gene TRBJ2-1; D may correspond to TRBD1 or TRBD2 (5 bases each). The germline V gene has CDR1 LNHDA and CDR2 SQIVND (reference sequence). Trimming stripped 3 bases from V and 1 base from J, with 10 bases between. The CDR3 totals 15 residues. The CDR3 region is CASSILEGSYNEQFF. The CDR3, as DNA: TGTGCCAGTAGTATTCTAGAGGGGTCCTACAATGAGCAGTTCTTC.

This sequence joins TRBV4-1 and TRBJ1-2; D unclear. Trimming took 0 bases from V and 6 from J, leaving 11 bases between them. The CDR3 totals 14 residues. Germline CDR1 MGHRA, CDR2 YSYEKL. This CDR3 is CASSQDWRQDGYTF. The CDR3 DNA follows: TGCGCCAGCAGCCAAGATTGGCGGCAGGATGGCTACACCTTC.

The rearrangement links TRBV19 to TRBJ2-7; D possibly corresponds to TRBD2 (5 bases). There are 12 residues in the CDR3. Per germline, CDR1 LNHDA and CDR2 SQIVND (reference sequence). Between the trimmed V and J ends, which lost 5 bases and 7 bases, there was a span of 12 bases. The CDR3 region has the DNA TGTGCCAGTAGTGGAGGCCGAGGGGAGCAGTACTTC. Its translation is CASSGGRGEQYF.

The J gene is TRBJ2-1, the V gene TRBV13, with 9 bases fitting TRBD1. The CDR3 is 15 residues long. With V trimmed by 6 bases and J by 4 bases, 7 bases remained unmatched. CDR1 is PRHDT, CDR2 FYEKMQ, per germline (reference sequence). The CDR3 sequence is CASRVGTGTYNEQFF. The CDR3 DNA reads as TGTGCCAGCAGAGTCGGGACAGGGACTTACAATGAGCAGTTCTTC.

This clone showed up just once. The genes are TRBV28 and TRBJ2-7; weak D call: TRBD1 (6 bases). Between the trimmed V and J ends, which lost 4 bases and 0 bases, there was a span of 13 bases. Germline-derived CDR1 and CDR2 are MDHEN and SYDVKM. The CDR3 sequence is 15 residues long. CDR3 coding DNA: TGTGCCAGCAGTTCCATCGGACAGATCTCCTACGAGCAGTACTTC. Translated: CASSSIGQISYEQYF.

The rearrangement links TRBV15 to TRBJ2-5, with D possibly TRBD2 on 6 matching bases. Germline CDR1 is LNHNV and CDR2 is YYDKDF (reference sequence). Trimming took 3 bases from V and 2 from J, leaving 13 bases between them. The CDR3 spans 15 residues. In nucleotides, the CDR3 is TGTGCCACCAGCAGTCTCCGGGGAGGTCAAGAGACCCAGTACTTC. Translation: CATSSLRGGQETQYF.

The gene calls are TRBV27 and TRBJ2-3; possibly TRBD2 for D (6 bases). Between the trimmed V and J ends, which lost 4 bases and 4 bases, there was a span of 18 bases. The germline V gene encodes CDR1 MNHEY and CDR2 SMNVEV (reference sequence). The CDR3 sequence is 16 residues long. The CDR3 loop reads CASSWAEGGVADTQYF. The CDR3 DNA follows: TGTGCCAGCAGTTGGGCGGAGGGTGGGGTCGCAGATACGCAGTATTTT.

The chain joins TRBV29-1 to TRBJ1-4; no clear D gene. The CDR3 sequence is 13 residues long. The germline V gene has CDR1 SQVTM and CDR2 ANQGSEA. Between the trimmed V and J ends, which lost 5 bases and 7 bases, there was a span of 14 bases. Here the CDR3 reads CSVLQAGVEKLFF. The CDR3 coding sequence is TGCAGCGTTTTGCAGGCAGGAGTTGAAAAACTGTTTTTT.

The chain employs TRBV6-4 and TRBJ2-5; D is possibly TRBD2 (5 bases). CDR3 length: 15 amino acids. Between the trimmed V and J ends, which lost 3 bases and 5 bases, there was a span of 16 bases. Germline CDR1 and CDR2: MRHNA and SNTAGT. The CDR3, as DNA: TGTGCCAGCAGTGAGACCGCGGACCCGGGGGAGACCCAGTACTTC. Its protein product is CASSETADPGETQYF.